Listed here are 14 T cell receptor beta chains from one sample, sequenced in a study of blood T cell repertoires in COVID-19. This table comes from immunoSEQ multiplex PCR, and its TCRdb copy is limited to in-frame clones, with some not included. The data hold roughly 200,000 clones, with 70% to 90% observed a single time. The sequenced material came from PBMCs or T cells enriched from blood (not recorded which). These receptors were obtained from a woman in her twenties or thirties who had been exposed to COVID-19.

The V call is TRBV7-2, the J call TRBJ1-5; 9 bases are shared with TRBD1. The CDR3 has 13 amino acids. Germline CDR1 is SGHTA and CDR2 is FQGNSA. Trimming removed 4 bases from V and 12 bases from J; junction bases left unmatched: 7. For the CDR3, the DNA is TGTGCCAGCAGCTATCCCGGGACAGGGTACCAGCATTTT. Its protein is CASSYPGTGYQHF.

The chain carries TRBV19 and TRBJ1-1, with unresolved D. Trimming left V 7 bases short and J 1 base short, with 10 bases between. This CDR3 comprises 13 residues. Germline V gene lookup returns CDR1 LNHDA and CDR2 SQIVND (reference sequence). The CDR3 nucleotides read TGTGCCAGTATTCGACAACCGAACACTGAAGCTTTCTTT. Translation: CASIRQPNTEAFF.

The gene calls are TRBV12-3 or TRBV12-4 and TRBJ1-6; D remains unclear. The CDR3 length is 13 residues. The germline V and J ends were trimmed by 7 bases and 2 bases, with 6 bases remaining between them. CDR3 region: CASTGTYNSPLHF. Here the CDR3 DNA reads TGTGCCAGCACTGGCACCTATAATTCACCCCTCCACTTT.

The chain uses TRBV6-5 and TRBJ2-3; D is unclear. This CDR3 is 14 amino acids long. Germline CDR1 MNHEY, CDR2 SVGAGI. V was trimmed by 6 bases and J by 4 bases, leaving 14 bases between them. This chain's CDR3 is CASSLSISADTQYF. Here the CDR3 DNA reads TGTGCCAGCAGCTTAAGCATCAGCGCAGATACGCAGTATTTT.

This chain links TRBV5-1 with TRBJ2-2; D possibly corresponds to TRBD1 (7 bases). Germline values: CDR1 SGHRS, CDR2 YFSETQ. CDR3 size: 16 residues. Deletions cut 2 bases from V and 5 bases from J, with 16 bases between. The CDR3: CASSFGGGAETGELFF. The CDR3 bases are TGCGCCAGCAGCTTCGGAGGGGGCGCTGAGACCGGGGAGCTGTTTTTT.

This chain connects TRBV11-2 to TRBJ2-7, with D maybe TRBD2 (6 bases). V gave up 5 bases and J gave up 1 base, with 21 bases separating them. The length of the CDR3 is 17 residues. Germline V gene lookup returns CDR1 SGHAT and CDR2 FQNNGV. The CDR3 loop is CASSNLQAGFLSYEQYF. The CDR3 DNA is TGTGCCAGCAGCAACCTGCAAGCGGGCTTTTTGTCCTACGAGCAGTACTTC. Variable domain in full (rest from reference TRBV11-2 and TRBJ2-7): EAGVAQSPRYKIIEKRQSVAFWCNPISGHATLYWYQQILGQGPKLLIQFQNNGVVDDSQLPKDRFSAERLKGVDSTLKIQPAKLEDSAVYLCASSNLQAGFLSYEQYFGPGTRLTVT.

The gene calls are TRBV28 and TRBJ1-6, with 7 bases fitting TRBD1. V was pared by 6 bases and J by 7 bases, with 9 bases of the junction left unmatched. The CDR3 sequence is 15 residues long. Per germline, CDR1 MDHEN and CDR2 SYDVKM. The CDR3 region is CASREGALRNSPLHF. The CDR3 region has the DNA TGTGCCAGCAGGGAGGGGGCGCTGAGAAATTCACCCCTCCACTTT.

The gene calls are TRBV9 and TRBJ2-3, with 11 bases identical to TRBD2. The CDR3 length is 15 residues. Germline V gives CDR1 SGDLS, CDR2 YYNGEE. The J segment lost 4 bases and the V segment lost 2 bases, leaving 3 bases of the junction unmatched. The CDR3 bases are TGTGCCAGCAGCGTTAGCGGGGGGGTACCAGATACGCAGTATTTT. It encodes CASSVSGGVPDTQYF.

The CDR3 loop is CASSPPSLDEAFF. The CDR3 bases are TGTGCCAGCAGCCCCCCCTCTTTAGATGAGGCTTTCTTT. The rearrangement links TRBV5-4 to TRBJ1-1; D is ambiguous. This CDR3 has 13 amino acids. Between the trimmed V and J ends, which lost 4 bases and 11 bases, there was a span of 18 bases. Germline V gene lookup returns CDR1 SGHNT and CDR2 YYREEE (reference sequence).

The V and J genes are TRBV3-1 (or the pseudogene TRBV3-2) and TRBJ1-3, with D uncertain. This CDR3 contains 15 residues. Germline assignment: CDR1 LGHDT and CDR2 YNNKEL (reference sequence). Trimming left V 0 bases short and J 4 bases short, with 10 bases between. The CDR3, as DNA: TGTGCCAGCAGCCAAGAGGGCCGGCTCGGAAACACCATATATTTT. It translates to CASSQEGRLGNTIYF.

V is TRBV4-2 and J is TRBJ2-7; TRBD2 matches at 11 bases. V was pared by 4 bases and J by 4 bases, with 6 bases of the junction left unmatched. The CDR3 extends over 15 amino acids. The germline V gene has CDR1 LGHNA and CDR2 YNFKEQ. In nucleotides, the CDR3 is TGTGCCAGCAGCCCAGGCACTAGCGGGGGTTACGAGCAGTACTTC. Translated: CASSPGTSGGYEQYF.

The V gene is TRBV6-5, the J gene TRBJ2-1, with D perhaps TRBD1 (5 bases). There are 14 residues in the CDR3. Trimming removed 0 bases from V and 10 bases from J, with 13 bases in between. Germline loops: CDR1 MNHEY, CDR2 SVGAGI. The CDR3 DNA reads as TGTGCCAGCAGTTACTCGCACAGCCCAGGGGAGCAGTTCTTC. As protein: CASSYSHSPGEQFF.

The chain recombines TRBV6-5 with TRBJ2-1, with D possibly TRBD2 on 6 matching bases. V dropped 8 bases and J dropped 7 bases, with 12 bases sitting between them. CDR1 and CDR2 (germline): MNHEY, SVGAGI. This CDR3 is built from 12 residues. The CDR3 protein is CASGHGGNEQFF. In DNA, the CDR3 is TGTGCCAGCGGGCACGGGGGTAATGAGCAGTTCTTC.

J is TRBJ2-7 and V is TRBV3-1 (or the pseudogene TRBV3-2); tentative D call: TRBD2 (6 bases). CDR1 and CDR2 from the germline V gene are LGHDT and YNNKEL (reference sequence). Trimming removed 4 bases at V and 2 bases at J, with 12 bases between. This CDR3 is 14 amino acids long. CDR3 nucleotides: TGTGCCAGCAGCCCCCCGGGGAGGCCCTACGAGCAGTACTTC. As protein: CASSPPGRPYEQYF.